This TCR beta chain was sequenced during a study of shared clonotypes between healthy human individuals. A single count supports this clone. Produced via immunoSEQ multiplex PCR; TCRdb's table is partial and in-frame only. The table shows 2.3 million or so clones, with approximately 93% occurring only once. V lost 5 bases and J lost 7; bases outside the gene matches: 6. Germline-derived CDR1 and CDR2 are MNHEY and SMNVEV (reference sequence). This CDR3 has 14 amino acids. The sample consisted of naive CD4+ T cells from PBMCs. Subset described: CD45RA+ positively selected. The genes are TRBV27 and TRBJ2-1; 9 positions match TRBD2. The sequence came from a man between 18 and 29 years old in good health. Some clones in this sample may be carry-over from other donors' samples. The CDR3 sequence: CASSPRLAVNEQFF. The CDR3 DNA is TGTGCCAGCAGTCCCCGACTAGCGGTAAATGAGCAGTTCTTC.